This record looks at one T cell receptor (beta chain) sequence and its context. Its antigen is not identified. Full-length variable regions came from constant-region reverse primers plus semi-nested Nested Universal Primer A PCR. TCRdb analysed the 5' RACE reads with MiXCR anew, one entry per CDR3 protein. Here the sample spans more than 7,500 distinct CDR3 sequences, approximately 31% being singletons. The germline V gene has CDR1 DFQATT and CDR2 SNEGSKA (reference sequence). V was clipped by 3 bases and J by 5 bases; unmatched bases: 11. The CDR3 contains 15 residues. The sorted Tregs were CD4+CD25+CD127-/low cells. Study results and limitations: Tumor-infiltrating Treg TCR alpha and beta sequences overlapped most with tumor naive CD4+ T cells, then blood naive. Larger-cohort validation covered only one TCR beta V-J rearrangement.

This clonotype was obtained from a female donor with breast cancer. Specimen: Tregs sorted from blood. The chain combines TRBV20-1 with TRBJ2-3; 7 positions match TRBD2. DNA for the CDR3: TGCAGTGCTAGTCTGGCCCAGCGGGGTGGAGATACGCAGTATTTT. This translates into CSASLAQRGGDTQYF.